Below are 7 T cell receptor beta chains sequenced from a single sample in a study of CD8 T cells in ankylosing spondylitis. Study-level points and caveats: A TCR beta motif made of about eight highly homologous variants seemed typical of ankylosing spondylitis blood.

TCRdb re-derived calls from the 5' RACE reads in MiXCR, one entry per CDR3 protein. The table has approximately 300,000 distinct CDR3 sequences, 7.5% to 9% seen once. No antigen has been assigned to these receptors. Specimen: blood, either unsorted or a sorted T cell fraction (not recorded which). The receptor set was obtained from a male donor with ankylosing spondylitis.

CDR3 sequence: CALGRAGSGSTQYF. CDR3 bases: TGTGCCCTTGGCAGGGCTGGTAGCGGGAGTACGCAGTATTTT. The genes are TRBV6-1 and TRBJ2-3; 9 bases fit TRBD2. V lost 11 bases to trimming and J lost 8 bases; unmatched junction nucleotides: 14. The germline CDR1 and CDR2 sequences are MNHNS and SASEGT. The CDR3 totals 14 residues.

The rearrangement links TRBV15 to TRBJ2-3; a weak D match, TRBD2 (5 bases). The germline V gene encodes CDR1 LNHNV and CDR2 YYDKDF (reference sequence). V was trimmed by 8 bases and J by 8 bases, leaving 23 bases between them. The CDR3 consists of 15 residues. The CDR3 region is CATSEAMGSWGTQYF. The CDR3 DNA is TGTGCCACCTCGGAGGCGATGGGGAGCTGGGGTACGCAGTATTTT.

The CDR3 DNA reads as TGCAGTGCAGACACAGCGGGAGGTCCAAAGGAGCAGTACTTC. Translated, it gives CSADTAGGPKEQYF. This chain joins TRBV20-1 and TRBJ2-7; 9 nucleotides agree with TRBD2. CDR3 length equals 14 residues. V lost 6 bases to trimming and J lost 7 bases; unmatched junction nucleotides: 13. Germline values: CDR1 DFQATT, CDR2 SNEGSKA (reference sequence).

This clonotype was seen only a few times. This chain joins TRBV10-3 and TRBJ2-2, with 11 bases fitting TRBD2. This CDR3 is 16 amino acids long. J gave up 3 bases and V 6 bases, and 6 bases lay outside the gene matches. Per the germline V gene, CDR1 is ENHRY and CDR2 is SYGVKD. The CDR3 protein is CAISQTSGTDTGELFF. DNA for the CDR3: TGTGCCATCAGCCAGACTAGCGGGACAGACACCGGGGAGCTGTTTTTT.

The chain employs TRBV20-1 and TRBJ2-3, with D unresolved. Trimming shortened V by 3 bases and J by 2 bases, and 15 bases separated the two germline ends. This CDR3 comprises 15 residues. Germline values: CDR1 DFQATT, CDR2 SNEGSKA (reference sequence). CDR3 region: CSARVLQLDTDTQYF. The CDR3 nucleotides read TGCAGTGCTAGGGTTTTACAGCTAGACACAGATACGCAGTATTTT.

This chain joins TRBV20-1 and TRBJ1-4; D gene ambiguous. This CDR3 comprises 12 residues. V lost 0 bases to trimming and J lost 15 bases, with 14 bases between them. CDR1 and CDR2 from the germline V gene are DFQATT and SNEGSKA (reference sequence). This CDR3 reads CSARDLSNLLFF. CDR3 bases: TGCAGTGCTAGAGATCTCAGTAACCTCTTGTTTTTT.

This clonotype turned up a few times. The gene calls are TRBV29-1 and TRBJ2-5; maybe TRBD1 (5 bases). CDR1 is SQVTM and CDR2 is ANQGSEA in the germline V gene. The CDR3 length is 14 residues. The V end was cut by 0 bases, the J end by 7 bases, with 15 bases between. The CDR3: CSVEEGLGPGTQYF. CDR3 nucleotides: TGCAGCGTTGAAGAGGGGCTTGGCCCCGGGACCCAGTACTTC. The variable domain in full, completed from reference TRBV29-1 and TRBJ2-5, reads SAVISQKPSRDICQRGTSLTIQCQVDSQVTMMFWYRQQPGQSLTLIATANQGSEATYESGFVIDKFPISRPNLTFSTLTVSNMSPEDSSIYLCSVEEGLGPGTQYFGPGTRLLVL.